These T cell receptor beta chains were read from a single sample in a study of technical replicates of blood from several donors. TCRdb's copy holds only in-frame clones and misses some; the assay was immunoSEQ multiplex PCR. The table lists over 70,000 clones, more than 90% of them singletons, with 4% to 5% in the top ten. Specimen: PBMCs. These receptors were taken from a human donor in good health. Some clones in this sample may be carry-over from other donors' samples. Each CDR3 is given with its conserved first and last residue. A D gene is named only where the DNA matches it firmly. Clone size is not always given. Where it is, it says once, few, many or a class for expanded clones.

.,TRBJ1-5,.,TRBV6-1,TGTGCCAGCAGTACGACAGTGAATCAGCCCCAGCATTTT,CASSTTVNQPQHF
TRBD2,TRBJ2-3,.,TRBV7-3,TGTGCCAGCAGCTTAATGCGGGGGGGAGGAACAGATACGCAGTATTTT,CASSLMRGGGTDTQYF
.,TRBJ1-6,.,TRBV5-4,TGTGCCAGCAGCTTGGACAGGTTTAATTCACCCCTCCACTTT,CASSLDRFNSPLHF
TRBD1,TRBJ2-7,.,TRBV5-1,TGCGCCAGCAGTGCCGGGACAGGCCCGAACGAGCAGTACTTC,CASSAGTGPNEQYF
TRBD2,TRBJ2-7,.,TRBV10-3,TGTGCCATCAGTGTGGGACTAGCGGGAGAAGGATACGAGCAGTACTTC,CAISVGLAGEGYEQYF
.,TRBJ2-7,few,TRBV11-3,TGTGCCAGCAGCTTAGGCGCCGACTACGAGCAGTACTTC,CASSLGADYEQYF
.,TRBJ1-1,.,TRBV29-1,TGCAGCGTTGCCAATGGTGGGGGGGAAGCTTTCTTT,CSVANGGGEAFF
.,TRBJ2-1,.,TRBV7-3,TGTGCCAGCAGCTTCCTTGGGGGGTCGGGCAATGAGCAGTTCTTC,CASSFLGGSGNEQFF
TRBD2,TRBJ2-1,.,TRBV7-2,TGTGCCAGCAGCTTAGAGCTAGCGGGATCCCCGATTGAGCAGTTCTTC,CASSLELAGSPIEQFF
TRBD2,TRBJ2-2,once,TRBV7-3,TGTGCCAGCAGCTTGCCACTGGGGTCTAGCGGGAACACCGGGGAGCTGTTTTTT,CASSLPLGSSGNTGELFF
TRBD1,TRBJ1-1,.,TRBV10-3,TGTGCCTGTAAAGGGCAGGGGGCCACTGAAGCTTTCTTT,CACKGQGATEAFF
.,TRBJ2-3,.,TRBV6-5,TGTGCCAGCAGACGGACAGACCTCGGTACAGATACGCAGTATTTT,CASRRTDLGTDTQYF
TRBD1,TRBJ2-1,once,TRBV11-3,TGTGCCAGCAGCGCCCGACAGGGAAAGGACAATGAGCAGTTCTTC,CASSARQGKDNEQFF
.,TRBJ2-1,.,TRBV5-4,TGTGCCAGCAGCTTGATGGGGGCGAATGAGCAGTTCTTC,CASSLMGANEQFF
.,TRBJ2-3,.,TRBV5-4,TGTGCCAGCAGCTACGGGTCTCGAGATACGCAGTATTTT,CASSYGSRDTQYF
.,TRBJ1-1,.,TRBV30,TGTGCCTGGAGTCTGGAGCTTGGAGCTTTCTTT,CAWSLELGAFF
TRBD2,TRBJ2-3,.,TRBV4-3,TGCGCCAGCAGCCAAGATTCGGGGGGGCCGACAGATACGCAGTATTTT,CASSQDSGGPTDTQYF
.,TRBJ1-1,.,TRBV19,TGTGCCAGTCTCCCTACGGAGGGCGCCCTAGAGAACACTGAAGCTTTCTTT,CASLPTEGALENTEAFF
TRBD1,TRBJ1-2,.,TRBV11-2,TGTGCCAGCAGAAAACCCGGGACAGGGTTAAATAATGGCTACACCTTC,CASRKPGTGLNNGYTF
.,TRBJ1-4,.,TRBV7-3,TGTGCCAGCAGCTTGGAGAGAGCAACTAATGAAAAACTGTTTTTT,CASSLERATNEKLFF
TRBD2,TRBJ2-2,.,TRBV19,TGTGCCAGTAGTATTCTCCGGACTAGCGGGAGTCGGGCCCACACCGGGGAGCTGTTTTTT,CASSILRTSGSRAHTGELFF
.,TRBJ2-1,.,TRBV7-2,TGTGCCAGCAGCCCAGTTCTTGAGCAGTTCTTC,CASSPVLEQFF
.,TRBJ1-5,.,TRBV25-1,TGTGCCAGCCCAGGGAGGGCCGGGGATCAGCCCCAGCATTTT,CASPGRAGDQPQHF
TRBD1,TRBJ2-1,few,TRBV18,TGTGCCAGCTCATTAACGGGACAGGGTTTTAAGGATTATCCCAATGAGCAGTTCTTC,CASSLTGQGFKDYPNEQFF
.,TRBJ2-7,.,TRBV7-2,TGTGCCAGCAGCTTAGGGAGAGTAGGGGTCCCCGAGCAGTACTTC,CASSLGRVGVPEQYF
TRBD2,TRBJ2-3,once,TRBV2,TGTGCCAGCACTGGACTAGCGCGGACAGATACGCAGTATTTT,CASTGLARTDTQYF
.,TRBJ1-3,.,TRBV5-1,TGCGCCAGCAGCTCCGGGGGGGCTGGTGGAAACACCATATATTTT,CASSSGGAGGNTIYF
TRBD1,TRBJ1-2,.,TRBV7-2,TGTGCCAGCAGCTTAGTGGCGGGACAGGTTGGCTACACCTTC,CASSLVAGQVGYTF
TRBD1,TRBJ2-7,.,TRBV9,TGTGCCAGCAGCACCCTCGGGACAGGGCTGGGGGAGCAGTACTTC,CASSTLGTGLGEQYF
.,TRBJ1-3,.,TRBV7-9,TGTGCCAGCAGCTCAAGTAGTTCTTCTGGAAACACCATATATTTT,CASSSSSSSGNTIYF
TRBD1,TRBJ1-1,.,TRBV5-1,TGCGCCAGCAGCCCGGGGACAGACACTGAAGCTTTCTTT,CASSPGTDTEAFF
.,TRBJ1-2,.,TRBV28,TGTGCCAGCAGCTTGGGGGGGGGCTACACCTTC,CASSLGGGYTF
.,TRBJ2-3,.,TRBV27,TGTGCCAGCAGTTTATTAGGTCTAGCCAGCACAGATACGCAGTATTTT,CASSLLGLASTDTQYF
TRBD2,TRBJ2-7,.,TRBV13,TGTGCCAGCAGCTTACGGCTAGCGGGAAACCCCTACGAGCAGTACTTC,CASSLRLAGNPYEQYF
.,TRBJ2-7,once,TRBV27,TGTGCCAGCAGGGACAACTCCTACGAGCAGTACTTC,CASRDNSYEQYF
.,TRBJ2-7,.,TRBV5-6,TGTGCCAGCAGCTCGGTCTACGAGCAGTACTTC,CASSSVYEQYF
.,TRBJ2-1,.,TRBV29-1,TGCAGCGTTGAAGGACTCGACTACAATGAGCAGTTCTTC,CSVEGLDYNEQFF
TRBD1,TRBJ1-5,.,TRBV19,TGTGCCAGTAGTCCCTTGGACAGGTCTAGCAATCAGCCCCAGCATTTT,CASSPLDRSSNQPQHF
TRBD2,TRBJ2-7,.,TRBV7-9,TGTGCCAGCAGCCCTCTAGCGGGGGTTAACTACGAGCAGTACTTC,CASSPLAGVNYEQYF
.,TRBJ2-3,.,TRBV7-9,TGTGCCAGCAGCTTACAGGAGGGGAATACGCAGTATTTT,CASSLQEGNTQYF
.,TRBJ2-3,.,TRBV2,TGTGCCAGCAGCAGGAGGGTTGGCGCAGATACGCAGTATTTT,CASSRRVGADTQYF
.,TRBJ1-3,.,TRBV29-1,TGCAGCGTTCCGGCAGGGCCTGGAAACACCATATATTTT,CSVPAGPGNTIYF
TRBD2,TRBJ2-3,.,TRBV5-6,TGTGCCAGCAGCTCCGACGGGAGGTGGAATACGCAGTATTTT,CASSSDGRWNTQYF
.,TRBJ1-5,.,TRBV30,TGTGCCGCCTCGCAGGCTAGCAATCAGCCCCAGCATTTT,CAASQASNQPQHF
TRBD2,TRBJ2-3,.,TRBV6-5,TGTGCCAGCAGTTACTCAGGGACTAGCGCCACAGATACGCAGTATTTT,CASSYSGTSATDTQYF
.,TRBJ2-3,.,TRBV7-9,TGTGCCAGCAGCTTACCTAGCGCACTCACAGATACGCAGTATTTT,CASSLPSALTDTQYF
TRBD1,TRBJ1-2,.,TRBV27,TGTGCCAGCAGTTCCGGGACAGGGGGCCGTCATGGCTACACCTTC,CASSSGTGGRHGYTF
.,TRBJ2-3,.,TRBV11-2,TGTGCCAGCAGCCCCGGGACTTCTAGCACAGATACGCAGTATTTT,CASSPGTSSTDTQYF